These 29 T cell receptor beta chains were all obtained from the same sample, sequenced in a study of cytotoxic CD8 clonotypes in ibrutinib-treated CLL. Measured with immunoSEQ multiplex PCR; TCRdb has only the in-frame clones, and not every one. Among around 200,000 clones listed, approximately 75% were seen once. This specimen consisted of PBMCs, obtained after 12 months of ibrutinib treatment. Receptors originate from a human donor with chronic lymphocytic leukemia.

The rearrangement uses TRBV7-9 and TRBJ2-3; 15 bases are shared with TRBD2. J gave up 4 bases and V 5 bases, and 4 bases lay outside the gene matches. In germline, CDR1 is SEHNR, CDR2 FQNEAQ (reference sequence). CDR3 length: 16 residues. In nucleotides, the CDR3 is TGTGCCAGCAGCGGGACTAGCGGGGGGTCAGCAGATACGCAGTATTTT. This codes for CASSGTSGGSADTQYF.

The V call is TRBV7-9, the J call TRBJ2-7; D is uncertain. This CDR3 has 12 residues. Germline V gene lookup returns CDR1 SEHNR and CDR2 FQNEAQ (reference sequence). V lost 5 bases and J lost 9, with 14 bases in between. CDR3 DNA: TGTGCCAGCAGCGCGACACATACGAGGCAGTACTTC. Translation gives CASSATHTRQYF. The complete variable domain, with remaining parts taken from reference TRBV7-9 and TRBJ2-7, reads DTGVSQNPRHKITKRGQNVTFRCDPISEHNRLYWYRQTLGQGPEFLTYFQNEAQLEKSRLLSDRFSAERPKGSFSTLEIQRTEQGDSAMYLCASSATHTRQYFGPGTRLTVT.

This chain links TRBV10-3 with TRBJ2-1; D gene uncertain. The germline gives CDR1 ENHRY, CDR2 SYGVKD. Trimming took 11 bases from V and 6 from J, leaving 14 bases between them. The CDR3 totals 12 residues. The CDR3 protein is CAVHTYGNEQFF. CDR3 DNA: TGTGCCGTCCACACTTACGGCAATGAGCAGTTCTTC.

The V gene is TRBV5-1, the J gene TRBJ2-5, with 7 bases lining up with TRBD1. CDR3 size: 15 residues. V trimming: 4 bases; J trimming: 5 bases; junction bases outside the gene matches: 11. Looked up from germline, CDR1 is SGHRS and CDR2 is YFSETQ. DNA of the CDR3: TGCGCCAGCAGCCCTGGGCCCCAGACAGGGGAGACCCAGTACTTC. Its protein product is CASSPGPQTGETQYF. The variable domain in full, with the rest retrieved from reference TRBV5-1 and TRBJ2-5, is KAGVTQTPRYLIKTRGQQVTLSCSPISGHRSVSWYQQTPGQGLQFLFEYFSETQRNKGNFPGRFSGRQFSNSRSEMNVSTLELGDSALYLCASSPGPQTGETQYFGPGTRLLVL.

This clone was seen a handful of times. The rearrangement joins TRBV18 to TRBJ1-1; D is unresolved. V was clipped by 10 bases and J by 2 bases, with 20 bases between them. This CDR3 has 15 amino acids. CDR1 is KGHSH, CDR2 LQKENI, per germline. In nucleotides, the CDR3 is TGTGCCACCCCCGCGGCCCAAGGGCTCAACACTGAAGCTTTCTTT. Its protein is CATPAAQGLNTEAFF.

The chain joins TRBV12-5 to TRBJ1-2; D unclear. The CDR3 length is 14 residues. Germline V gene sequence: CDR1 LGHNT, CDR2 FRNRAP. V lost 5 bases, J lost 2 bases, and 12 bases lay in between. The CDR3 protein is CASGHSQANYGYTF. In DNA form, the CDR3 reads TGTGCTAGTGGTCACTCGCAGGCGAACTATGGCTACACCTTC.

This rearrangement joins TRBV27 to TRBJ2-5; TRBD2 might be the D (5 bases). The CDR3 extends over 13 amino acids. Germline V gene data show CDR1 as MNHEY and CDR2 as SMNVEV (reference sequence). Trimming took off 3 bases at V and 4 bases at J, with 9 bases between the two ends. The CDR3 nucleotides are TGTGCCAGCAGTTTTCTAGCCCGAGAGACCCAGTACTTC. Residues: CASSFLARETQYF.

The chain combines TRBV7-8 with TRBJ1-1; D gene unclear. CDR1 is SGHVS and CDR2 is FQNEAQ in the germline V gene. V shed 4 bases and J shed 3 bases, with 6 bases lying between them. The CDR3 contains 12 residues. CDR3 coding DNA: TGTGCCAGCAGCTCTTGGGACACTGAAGCTTTCTTT. It encodes CASSSWDTEAFF.

The gene calls are TRBV30 and TRBJ1-2; the match to TRBD1 covers 10 bases. This CDR3 comprises 15 residues. Unmatched junction bases numbered 1, after V lost 0 bases and J lost 0 bases. Germline CDR1 reads GTSNPN; CDR2 reads SVGIG (reference sequence). CDR3 amino acids: CAWSVGQGSNYGYTF. The DNA for the CDR3 is TGTGCCTGGAGTGTGGGACAGGGGTCTAACTATGGCTACACCTTC.

The chain links TRBV6-5 to TRBJ2-7; 8 bases are a match to TRBD1. J lost 6 bases, V lost 9 bases, and 13 bases had no gene match. Germline assignment: CDR1 MNHEY and CDR2 SVGAGI. The CDR3 is made up of 14 amino acids. The CDR3 here is CARYHNDRGGEQYF. CDR3 nucleotides: TGTGCCAGATACCACAACGACAGGGGTGGCGAGCAGTACTTC.

The chain couples TRBV19 to TRBJ2-1; D remains unclear. This CDR3 region has 16 residues. Trimming shortened V by 5 bases and J by 3 bases, and 17 bases separated the two germline ends. Germline V CDR1 and CDR2: LNHDA, SQIVND (reference sequence). The CDR3 sequence is CASSPGVGKIYNEQFF. CDR3 DNA: TGTGCCAGTAGTCCTGGGGTAGGGAAGATCTACAATGAGCAGTTCTTC.

This rearrangement joins TRBV5-6 to TRBJ2-5; TRBD1 or TRBD2 may be the D gene (5 bases each). CDR1 is SGHDT, CDR2 YYEEEE, per germline. This CDR3 has 13 amino acids. Trimming took 0 bases from V and 4 from J, leaving 7 bases between them. The DNA for the CDR3 is TGTGCCAGCAGCTTGGGGGGGAGAGAGACCCAGTACTTC. Its protein is CASSLGGRETQYF.

A single count supports this clone. This chain connects TRBV10-1 to TRBJ2-5, with D perhaps matching TRBD2 (6 bases). The CDR3 consists of 12 residues. Germline V lookup: CDR1 WNHNN, CDR2 SYGVQD (reference sequence). V shed 11 bases and J shed 4 bases, with 14 bases lying between them. CDR3 region: CAPLGGGETQYF. The CDR3 nucleotides are TGCGCCCCCCTGGGGGGTGGAGAGACCCAGTACTTC.

The chain is built from TRBV19 and TRBJ1-2, with TRBD1 identical over 9 bases. Germline loops: CDR1 LNHDA, CDR2 SQIVND (reference sequence). The CDR3 covers 18 residues. The trim removed 4 bases at V and 3 bases at J, leaving 15 bases unmatched. CDR3: CASSTGGDRGWGDYGYTF. The CDR3 nucleotides read TGTGCCAGTAGTACCGGCGGAGACAGGGGGTGGGGAGACTATGGCTACACCTTC.

The chain links TRBV11-1 to TRBJ1-1; 8 nucleotides agree with TRBD1. V shed 2 bases, J shed 1 base, and the junction held 6 bases outside the gene matches. The CDR3 has 16 residues. Germline V gene data show CDR1 as SGHAT and CDR2 as FQDESV (reference sequence). For the CDR3, the DNA is TGTGCCAGCAGCTTATCTACAGGACAGGGGAACACTGAAGCTTTCTTT. This sequence encodes CASSLSTGQGNTEAFF. Supplemented by reference TRBV11-1 and TRBJ1-1, the full variable domain reads EAEVAQSPRYKITEKSQAVAFWCDPISGHATLYWYRQILGQGPELLVQFQDESVVDDSQLPKDRFSAERLKGVDSTLKIQPAELGDSAMYLCASSLSTGQGNTEAFFGQGTRLTVV.

The chain joins TRBV7-9 to TRBJ2-3; D might be TRBD1 (6 bases). V was pared by 6 bases and J by 2 bases, with 12 bases between. The germline V gene has CDR1 SEHNR and CDR2 FQNEAQ (reference sequence). There are 14 residues in the CDR3. The chain's CDR3 is CASSGGHITDTQYF. The CDR3 bases are TGTGCCAGCAGTGGGGGACATATCACAGATACGCAGTATTTT.

The rearrangement links TRBV6-6 to TRBJ1-5; no firm D call. The CDR3 contains 13 residues. V was trimmed by 2 bases and J by 6 bases, leaving 8 bases between them. Per germline, CDR1 MNHNY and CDR2 SVGAGI (reference sequence). The chain's CDR3 is CASSYNPGQPQHF. The CDR3 DNA sequence: TGTGCCAGCAGTTACAACCCGGGTCAGCCCCAGCATTTT.

The V gene is TRBV5-1, the J gene TRBJ2-2; TRBD2 agrees at 8 bases. Germline assignment: CDR1 SGHRS and CDR2 YFSETQ. CDR3 length: 16 amino acids. Trimming removed 3 bases from V and 0 bases from J; junction bases left unmatched: 4. In DNA, the CDR3 is TGCGCCAGCAGCTCCATAGCGGGGACGAACACCGGGGAGCTGTTTTTT. Protein sequence: CASSSIAGTNTGELFF.

In regard to this clone: A much larger clone differs from this one at a single base, so this may be a read error. The rearrangement joins TRBV5-6 to TRBJ1-2; 8 bases align to TRBD1. Germline CDR1 reads SGHDT; CDR2 reads YYEEEE. V was clipped by 0 bases and J by 2 bases; unmatched bases: 0. The CDR3 covers 14 residues. DNA for the CDR3: TGTGCCAGCAGCTTGGACAGGGGGAACTATGGCTACACCTTC. Protein product: CASSLDRGNYGYTF.

The chain has TRBV4-1 and TRBJ2-1, with D possibly called TRBD1 or TRBD2 (6 bases each). The CDR3 runs to 18 residues. V was trimmed by 1 base and J by 4 bases, leaving 20 bases between them. Germline-derived CDR1 and CDR2 are MGHRA and YSYEKL. The CDR3 coding sequence is TGCGCCAGCAGCCAAGGTACGAGTGGGGGCGGGATTTACAATGAGCAGTTCTTC. Its translation is CASSQGTSGGGIYNEQFF.

The chain is built from TRBV9 and TRBJ1-3; tentatively, D is TRBD1 (5 bases). CDR1 and CDR2 (germline): SGDLS, YYNGEE. The CDR3 covers 15 residues. The V gene lost 0 bases and the J gene lost 3 bases, with 10 bases spanning the gap. The CDR3 sequence is CASSVEGAGGNTIYF. In DNA, the CDR3 is TGTGCCAGCAGCGTAGAAGGGGCGGGTGGAAACACCATATATTTT.

The chain has TRBV6-5 and TRBJ2-3; no clear D. Trimming pared 2 bases from V and 8 bases from J, leaving 5 bases between. CDR1 is MNHEY and CDR2 is SVGAGI in the germline V gene. The CDR3 extends over 11 amino acids. CDR3 coding DNA: TGTGCCAGCAGTTACCCGGGTACGCAGTATTTT. This encodes CASSYPGTQYF.

This clone occurred once. At the DNA level, this CDR3 is encoded by other sequences in the same sample as well. The chain carries TRBV27 and TRBJ1-2; 8 bases align to TRBD1. The length of the CDR3 is 13 residues. CDR1 and CDR2 from the germline V gene are MNHEY and SMNVEV (reference sequence). The junction had 3 bases not matched to a gene; V was cut back by 6 bases and J by 3 bases. The CDR3 loop is CASSQQGDYGYTF. CDR3 in DNA: TGTGCCAGCAGCCAACAGGGGGACTATGGCTACACCTTC.

The rearrangement joins TRBV18 to TRBJ2-2; 9 bases align to TRBD1. The CDR3 loop spans 16 amino acids. Unmatched junction bases numbered 12, after V lost 6 bases and J lost 7 bases. CDR1 is KGHSH and CDR2 is LQKENI in the germline V gene. This chain's CDR3 is CASSPRSGTGSGELFF. Here the CDR3 DNA reads TGTGCCAGCTCCCCCCGCTCTGGGACAGGGAGCGGGGAGCTGTTTTTT.

This clone was picked up many times. Additional DNA sequences in this sample encode the identical CDR3. The chain has TRBV9 and TRBJ1-4; possibly TRBD1 for D (5 bases). The CDR3 is made up of 14 amino acids. CDR1 SGDLS and CDR2 YYNGEE come from the germline V gene. V was shortened by 2 bases and J by 0 bases, with 5 bases between the two germline ends. The CDR3 sequence is CASSVTATNEKLFF. CDR3 DNA sequence: TGTGCCAGCAGCGTGACAGCAACTAATGAAAAACTGTTTTTT.

This clone was detected only a few times. This rearrangement joins TRBV28 to TRBJ1-2, with TRBD1 matching 7 bases. Trimming at V came to 7 bases and at J to 4 bases, leaving 12 bases not matched to a gene. The CDR3 totals 15 residues. Germline-derived CDR1 and CDR2 are MDHEN and SYDVKM. CDR3 sequence (DNA): TGTGCCAGCACCACCGGAGGGGGCTGGGGCTATGGCTACACCTTC. It is translated as CASTTGGGWGYGYTF.

V and J are TRBV6-5 and TRBJ2-7, with 7 bases fitting TRBD2. V shed 0 bases, J shed 3 bases, and the junction held 8 bases outside the gene matches. This CDR3 region has 16 residues. Per germline, CDR1 MNHEY and CDR2 SVGAGI. As DNA, the CDR3 is TGTGCCAGCAGTTACTCGAGCGGGATGGGGGGCTACGAGCAGTACTTC. Its translation: CASSYSSGMGGYEQYF.

Points on this clone: An end of the junction does not agree with germline; a read error may underlie this. V is TRBV7-7 and J is TRBJ2-5; TRBD1 aligns across 7 bases. The germline V gene encodes CDR1 SSHAT and CDR2 FNYEAQ (reference sequence). The CDR3 sequence is 16 residues long. CDR3 coding DNA: TGTGCTAGCAGTTCGACTATAAGAGGGGGCGCGGGGACCCAGTACTTC. Translated: CASSSTIRGGAGTQYF.

V is TRBV6-5 and J is TRBJ2-1; 15 bases map to TRBD2. The junction had 4 bases not matched to a gene; V was cut back by 2 bases and J by 8 bases. CDR1 is MNHEY and CDR2 is SVGAGI in the germline V gene. The CDR3 extends over 16 amino acids. CDR3 in amino acids: CASSYLGLAGGDEQFF. The CDR3 bases are TGTGCCAGCAGTTACCTTGGACTAGCGGGAGGGGATGAGCAGTTCTTC.